This T cell receptor (beta chain) was retrieved from a study of cytomegalovirus exposure and HLA in healthy donors. Trimming took 4 bases from V and 14 from J; bases not matched to a gene: 10. Looked up from germline, CDR1 is SGHRS and CDR2 is YFSETQ. The CDR3 runs 12 residues. The study ran its PCR with 60 Vbeta and 13 Jbeta primers. Measured with immunoSEQ multiplex PCR; TCRdb has only the in-frame clones, and not every one. The table gives about 60,000 clones; the top ten clones make up around 10% of it. The rearrangement joins TRBV5-1 to TRBJ1-2, with 8 bases lining up with TRBD1. The TCR was taken from a man aged 45-65 years in good health and CMV-seropositive. Material: PBMCs. CDR3 sequence: CASSPWTGSETF. CDR3 coding DNA: TGCGCCAGCAGCCCGTGGACAGGGTCGGAAACCTTC. The entire variable domain, with the rest obtained from reference TRBV5-1 and TRBJ1-2, is as follows: KAGVTQTPRYLIKTRGQQVTLSCSPISGHRSVSWYQQTPGQGLQFLFEYFSETQRNKGNFPGRFSGRQFSNSRSEMNVSTLELGDSALYLCASSPWTGSETFGSGTRLTVV.